This T cell receptor beta chain was sequenced in a study of CD8+CD57+ T cells in acquired aplastic anemia. Template material for TCR beta VDJ and CDR3 profiling consisted of genomic DNA. TCRdb redid the calling of the reads with MiXCR, one entry per CDR3 protein. The sample records 350,000 to 450,000 distinct CDR3 sequences, 65% to 80% being singletons. V shed 0 bases, J shed 10 bases, and the junction held 7 bases outside the gene matches. The CDR3 is 15 amino acids. CDR1 and CDR2 (germline): WNHNN, SYGVQD (reference sequence). Sequencing was done on a sample of sorted CD4+, CD8+, or CD8+CD57+ T cells (not recorded which) from PBMCs. The rearrangement joins TRBV10-1 to TRBJ2-1, with 9 bases fitting TRBD2. The source of this sequence is a human donor in good health, serving as a control. The DNA of the CDR3 is TGCGCCAGCAGTGAGTCCGGCGGGGGGGCGGGGGAGCAGTTCTTC. This encodes CASSESGGGAGEQFF.